These 17 T cell receptor beta chains share one sample of origin, sequenced in a study of blood T cell repertoires in COVID-19. Repertoires were generated with immunoSEQ multiplex PCR, while TCRdb's copy carries only in-frame clones and drops some. This sample yields some 150,000 clones, of which about nine tenths are seen a single time; about 4.2% belongs to the top ten. Sequenced sample: peripheral blood. The origin of the receptors is a woman aged 55-70 years with active or convalescent COVID-19.

The rearrangement links TRBV3-1 (or the pseudogene TRBV3-2) to TRBJ2-1; 8 positions agree with TRBD2. This CDR3 has 15 residues. V lost 6 bases to trimming and J lost 8 bases; unmatched junction nucleotides: 12. Germline-derived CDR1 and CDR2 are LGHDT and YNNKEL (reference sequence). CDR3: CASRDGTSGIDEQFF. The CDR3 nucleotides are TGTGCCAGCAGAGACGGGACTAGTGGTATTGATGAGCAGTTCTTC.

V is TRBV18 and J is TRBJ1-2; 7 bases fit TRBD1. The CDR3 contains 12 residues. The germline gives CDR1 KGHSH, CDR2 LQKENI. Trimming at V came to 2 bases and at J to 12 bases, leaving 6 bases not matched to a gene. CDR3: CASSPDDRVHTF. In DNA, the CDR3 is TGTGCCAGCTCACCAGATGACAGGGTGCACACCTTC.

V usage is TRBV9 and J usage is TRBJ2-7; 15 nucleotides align to TRBD2. The CDR3 spans 15 residues. CDR1 SGDLS and CDR2 YYNGEE come from the germline V gene. Trimming cost V 4 bases and J 3 bases; bases outside gene matches: 2. The CDR3 bases are TGTGCCAGCAGCCCGGGACTAGCGGGGGGCTACGAGCAGTACTTC. Translating it yields CASSPGLAGGYEQYF.

The V call is TRBV9, the J call TRBJ2-5; 9 bases are a match to TRBD2. The CDR3 extends over 18 amino acids. CDR1 and CDR2 (germline): SGDLS, YYNGEE. V was clipped by 0 bases and J by 0 bases; unmatched bases: 9. The CDR3 sequence is CASSVAPAGGPYQETQYF. In DNA, the CDR3 is TGTGCCAGCAGCGTAGCGCCAGCGGGGGGACCGTACCAAGAGACCCAGTACTTC. The complete variable domain, with remaining parts taken from reference TRBV9 and TRBJ2-5, reads DSGVTQTPKHLITATGQRVTLRCSPRSGDLSVYWYQQSLDQGLQFLIQYYNGEERAKGNILERFSAQQFPDLHSELNLSSLELGDSALYFCASSVAPAGGPYQETQYFGPGTRLLVL.

Notes on this clone: The same CDR3 is also encoded by other DNA sequences in this sample. This sequence joins TRBV27 and TRBJ2-7; 8 bases are shared with TRBD1. CDR1 is MNHEY, CDR2 SMNVEV, per germline (reference sequence). Germline trimming cut 3 bases from V and 4 bases from J; bases unmatched to any gene: 2. The length of the CDR3 is 13 residues. The CDR3 region is CASSFQGAYEQYF. In DNA form, the CDR3 reads TGTGCCAGCAGTTTTCAGGGGGCTTACGAGCAGTACTTC.

V gene TRBV7-9 combines with J gene TRBJ2-5; 7 positions agree with TRBD2. Germline-derived CDR1 and CDR2 are SEHNR and FQNEAQ (reference sequence). The trim removed 5 bases at V and 9 bases at J, leaving 12 bases unmatched. The CDR3 covers 14 residues. The DNA of the CDR3 is TGTGCCAGCAGCCCTTGGGAGAGCGGGGAGGCCCAGTACTTC. Translation: CASSPWESGEAQYF.

This clone turned up a few times. V and J are TRBV5-4 and TRBJ2-2; D is unclear. Looked up from germline, CDR1 is SGHNT and CDR2 is YYREEE (reference sequence). This CDR3 is 15 amino acids long. Trimming shortened V by 3 bases and J by 4 bases, and 13 bases separated the two germline ends. CDR3: CASSSTLLPTGELFF. CDR3 coding DNA: TGTGCCAGCAGCTCCACCCTACTTCCCACCGGGGAGCTGTTTTTT.

CDR3 region: CASSLEGRTDTQYF. The DNA for the CDR3 is TGCGCCAGCAGCTTGGAGGGGCGGACAGATACGCAGTATTTT. The rearrangement uses TRBV5-1 and TRBJ2-3, with a weak D call TRBD1 (5 bases). The germline V gene encodes CDR1 SGHRS and CDR2 YFSETQ. The CDR3 is 14 residues long. Trimming left V 0 bases short and J 3 bases short, with 8 bases between.

This chain links TRBV18 with TRBJ2-7; D unresolved. Germline assignment: CDR1 KGHSH and CDR2 LQKENI. The CDR3 loop spans 15 amino acids. V was clipped by 3 bases and J by 2 bases, with 14 bases between them. The CDR3 nucleotides read TGTGCCAGCTCACCCTCCCAACAAAATACCTACGAGCAGTACTTC. Translated, it gives CASSPSQQNTYEQYF.

The V gene is TRBV21-1, the J gene TRBJ1-4. TRBV21-1 is shown as a pseudogene. CDR3 length equals 19 residues. The CDR3 sequence: CASSKALDIGDSANEKLFF. In nucleotides, the CDR3 is TGTGCCAGCAGCAAAGCCCTAGATATCGGGGATTCAGCTAATGAAAAACTGTTTTTT.

The chain joins TRBV29-1 to TRBJ2-7, with 10 bases identical to TRBD1. This CDR3 is built from 14 residues. Germline V CDR1 and CDR2: SQVTM, ANQGSEA. V lost 5 bases and J lost 1; bases outside the gene matches: 5. The CDR3 protein is CSVQPGQGSYEQYF. CDR3 sequence (DNA): TGCAGCGTTCAGCCGGGACAGGGGTCCTACGAGCAGTACTTC.

This clone showed up just once. The V call is TRBV19, the J call TRBJ1-6; D gene uncertain. The CDR3 length is 14 residues. Trimming stripped 2 bases from V and 7 bases from J, with 9 bases between. The germline V gene has CDR1 LNHDA and CDR2 SQIVND (reference sequence). CDR3 nucleotides: TGTGCCAGTAGTATATCGGCGGGGAATTCACCCCTCCACTTT. Translating it yields CASSISAGNSPLHF. The full variable domain, its missing parts supplied by reference TRBV19 and TRBJ1-6, is DGGITQSPKYLFRKEGQNVTLSCEQNLNHDAMYWYRQDPGQGLRLIYYSQIVNDFQKGDIAEGYSVSREKKESFPLTVTSAQKNPTAFYLCASSISAGNSPLHFGNGTRLTVT.

This clone was picked up one time. The chain couples TRBV6-5 to TRBJ1-2; D perhaps matches TRBD1 (5 bases). Between the trimmed V and J ends, which lost 0 bases and 3 bases, there was a span of 5 bases. The CDR3 has 13 amino acids. Germline CDR1 is MNHEY and CDR2 is SVGAGI. The CDR3 spells CASSYSGDYGYTF. The DNA of the CDR3 is TGTGCCAGCAGTTACTCAGGGGACTATGGCTACACCTTC.

The chain links TRBV5-1 to TRBJ1-1, with 10 bases aligning to TRBD1. This CDR3 is 16 amino acids long. The germline CDR1 and CDR2 sequences are SGHRS and YFSETQ. J was trimmed by 1 base and V by 4 bases; bases with no gene match: 7. CDR3 coding DNA: TGCGCCAGCAGCATCGGGACAGGGGCTGGGAACACTGAAGCTTTCTTT. Protein: CASSIGTGAGNTEAFF.

This chain connects TRBV4-1 to TRBJ2-2; 7 positions agree with TRBD1. The CDR3 contains 18 residues. Trimming took 4 bases from V and 4 from J; bases not matched to a gene: 15. Germline CDR1 and CDR2: MGHRA and YSYEKL. CDR3 protein: CASSRFWGRGFSTGELFF. The CDR3 nucleotides are TGCGCCAGCAGCCGATTCTGGGGCAGGGGGTTCAGCACCGGGGAGCTGTTTTTT.

This CDR3 is CASSPTGTVTEAFF. CDR3 nucleotides: TGCGCCAGCAGCCCTACGGGGACAGTTACTGAAGCTTTCTTT. This sequence joins TRBV5-1 and TRBJ1-1, with 7 nucleotides matching TRBD1. The CDR3 runs to 14 residues. Germline loops: CDR1 SGHRS, CDR2 YFSETQ. The trim removed 4 bases at V and 5 bases at J, leaving 8 bases unmatched.

This rearrangement joins TRBV18 to TRBJ2-7; 14 bases match TRBD2. CDR3 size: 17 residues. The germline gives CDR1 KGHSH, CDR2 LQKENI. The J segment lost 4 bases and the V segment lost 5 bases, leaving 10 bases of the junction unmatched. The CDR3 sequence is CASSATSGGADWYEQYF. In nucleotides, the CDR3 is TGTGCCAGCTCAGCGACTAGCGGGGGGGCCGACTGGTACGAGCAGTACTTC. The whole variable domain, remainder taken from reference TRBV18 and TRBJ2-7, is NAGVMQNPRHLVRRRGQEARLRCSPMKGHSHVYWYRQLPEEGLKFMVYLQKENIIDESGMPKERFSAEFPKEGPSILRIQQVVRGDSAAYFCASSATSGGADWYEQYFGPGTRLTVT.